This T cell receptor (beta chain) was sequenced in a study of blood T cell repertoires in COVID-19. Looking at the study overall: The study drew acute and convalescent COVID-19 samples from the United States, Italy and Spain. The cDNA or gDNA used as material had been derived from T cells, B-cell-depleted T cells, or PBMCs.

Trimming shortened V by 0 bases and J by 2 bases, and 7 bases separated the two germline ends. The CDR3 is 14 amino acids. CDR1 is MNHEY, CDR2 SVGEGT, per germline. Original methodology: Amplification of reference gene primers provided the estimated nucleated cell counts. Here immunoSEQ multiplex PCR was the method, and the copy in TCRdb shows in-frame clones only, minus some. The V and J calls and the clone size are those of that table, but D and trimming were determined from the DNA. The table lists around 260,000 clones, about 90% of them singletons. This chain joins TRBV6-2 or TRBV6-3 and TRBJ1-2; D is uncertain. Sequenced input: peripheral blood. This TCR derives from a woman aged 40-49 years who had recovered from COVID-19. CDR3: CASSYSRRNYGYTF. The CDR3 nucleotides are TGTGCCAGCAGTTACTCGCGGAGGAACTATGGCTACACCTTC.